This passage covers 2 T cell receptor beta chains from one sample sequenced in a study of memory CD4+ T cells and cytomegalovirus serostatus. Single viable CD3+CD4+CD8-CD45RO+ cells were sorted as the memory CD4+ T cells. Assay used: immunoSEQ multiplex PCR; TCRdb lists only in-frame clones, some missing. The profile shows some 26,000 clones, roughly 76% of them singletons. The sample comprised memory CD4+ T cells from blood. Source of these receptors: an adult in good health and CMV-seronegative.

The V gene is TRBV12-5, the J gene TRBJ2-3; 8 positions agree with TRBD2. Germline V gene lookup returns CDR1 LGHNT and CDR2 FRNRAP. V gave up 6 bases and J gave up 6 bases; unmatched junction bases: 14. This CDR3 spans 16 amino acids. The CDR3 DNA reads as TGTGCTAGTGGGGAGGGGACCGGGGGGGCCCGGGATACGCAGTATTTT. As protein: CASGEGTGGARDTQYF.

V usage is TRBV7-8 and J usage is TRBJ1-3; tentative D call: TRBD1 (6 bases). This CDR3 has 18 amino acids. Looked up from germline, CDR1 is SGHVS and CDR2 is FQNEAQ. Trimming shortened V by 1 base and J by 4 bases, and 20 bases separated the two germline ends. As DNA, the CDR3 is TGTGCCAGCAGCTTAGACAGGGCGATTAGTCTGACGGGAAACACCATATATTTT. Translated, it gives CASSLDRAISLTGNTIYF.